A selection of T cell receptor beta chains follows, all from one sample in a study of vaccination and CD4 T cells after COVID-19. Their specific antigens are unknown. TCRdb ran MiXCR on the PCR reads and lists one entry per CDR3 protein. The repertoire holds approximately 20,000 distinct CDR3 sequences, with 48% as singletons. The sequencing here drew on CD4+ T cells from blood, cultured in vitro, taken after SARS-CoV-2 vaccination. The receptors here all came from a human donor who had recovered from COVID-19. The CDR3 runs from the conserved cysteine through the conserved F or W. The D gene is left open where the match is weak. Rows may omit the clone size; those that give it use once, few, many or a size class.

V gene	D gene	J gene	clone size	CDR3 DNA	CDR3 protein
TRBV20-1	-	TRBJ1-2	few	TGCAGTGCTAGACAGGAGCTCAACTATGGCTACACCTTC	CSARQELNYGYTF
TRBV20-1	TRBD2	TRBJ2-7	-	TGCAGTGCTCCTAGCGGGAGGCTCTACGAGCAGTACTTC	CSAPSGRLYEQYF
TRBV6-1	TRBD1	TRBJ1-5	-	TGTGCCAGCAGGACAGGGGCCTTTAGCAATCAGCCCCAGCATTTT	CASRTGAFSNQPQHF
TRBV10-3	-	TRBJ1-1	-	TGTGCCATCAGTAGGGGCGCGAACACTGAAGCTTTCTTT	CAISRGANTEAFF
TRBV5-4	-	TRBJ2-5	-	TGTGCCAGCAGCTTGAGGCAGGGCCAAGAGACCCAGTACTTC	CASSLRQGQETQYF
TRBV20-1	-	TRBJ2-5	-	TGCAGTGCTAGAGATGGCGGAGGGCTTAGGACCCAGTACTTC	CSARDGGGLRTQYF
TRBV20-1	TRBD1	TRBJ2-5	few	TGCAGTGCTAGAGCTACGCCAGGGGGTGGAGAGACCCAGTACTTC	CSARATPGGGETQYF
TRBV20-1	-	TRBJ2-1	-	TGCAGTGCTGAGGCCCGCTATGAGCAGTTTTTC	CSAEARYEQFF
TRBV20-1	-	TRBJ2-5	-	TGCAGTGCTAGAAATCTAGGCCAAACACAAGAGACCCAGTACTTC	CSARNLGQTQETQYF
TRBV5-1	TRBD2	TRBJ2-1	-	TGCGCCAGCGGGGCCGGGACTAAAAATTACAATGAGCAGTTCTTC	CASGAGTKNYNEQFF
TRBV12-3/TRBV12-4	-	TRBJ1-1	-	TGTGCCAGCATCCCCCCGGGGAACACTGAAGCTTTCTTT	CASIPPGNTEAFF
TRBV6-2/TRBV6-3	TRBD1	TRBJ2-6	-	TGTGCCAGCAGTAGCGGACAGGGGTGGCCTGGGGCCAACGTCCTGACTTTC	CASSSGQGWPGANVLTF
TRBV6-2/TRBV6-3	-	TRBJ2-3	few	TGTGCCACCCGCCTCGACAACACAGATACGCAGTATTTT	CATRLDNTDTQYF
TRBV7-9	-	TRBJ2-5	-	TGTGCCAGCAGTCCCGACAGGGAGGAAGAGACCCAGTACTTC	CASSPDREEETQYF
TRBV19	-	TRBJ1-1	-	TGTGCCAGTAGTAACCCCCCGGGCCGCCGTATGACTTTCTTT	CASSNPPGRRMTFF
TRBV6-4	-	TRBJ2-3	few	TGTGCCAGCAGTGAACAACCGGGGTCTAGCACAGATACGCAGTATTTT	CASSEQPGSSTDTQYF
TRBV19	-	TRBJ1-6	-	TGTGCCAGTAGTATAGATCTATCCGGGCTGTCACATGCTTCACCCCTCCACTTT	CASSIDLSGLSHASPLHF
TRBV7-9	TRBD1	TRBJ2-5	few	TGTGCCAGCAGCTTAGGCCAAGGGGGCCGAGAGACCCAGTACTTC	CASSLGQGGRETQYF
TRBV10-3	-	TRBJ1-1	-	TGTGCCATCAGTGGGGAACAGGTGGGGACTGAAGCTTTCTTT	CAISGEQVGTEAFF
TRBV6-1	-	TRBJ1-2	few	TGTGCCAGCAGTGAAGGGACAGTCGTCTATGGCTACACCTTC	CASSEGTVVYGYTF
TRBV3-1	TRBD1	TRBJ1-5	-	TGTGCCAGCAGCCAAGATGGGACAGGGAGTCAGCCCCAGCATTTT	CASSQDGTGSQPQHF
TRBV11-3	TRBD2	TRBJ2-1	-	TGTGCCAGCAGCTTCTATCCCCGGGGACTAGCGGGAACCTACAATGAGCAGTTCTTC	CASSFYPRGLAGTYNEQFF
TRBV7-2	-	TRBJ1-1	-	TGTGCCAGCAGCCCCCCCGGGCAGAACACTGAAGCTTTCTTT	CASSPPGQNTEAFF
TRBV5-4	-	TRBJ2-7	-	TGTGCCAGCAGCTTGGACGCGCTCTCCTACGAGCAGTACTTC	CASSLDALSYEQYF
TRBV15	-	TRBJ1-2	-	TGTGCCACCAGCAGAGATGCAGTGCCAGCCTATGGCTACACCTTC	CATSRDAVPAYGYTF
TRBV7-2	-	TRBJ1-2	-	TGTGCCAGCAGACCGTACGGGGGGGGCGACAACTATGGCTACACCTTC	CASRPYGGGDNYGYTF
TRBV20-1	-	TRBJ1-6	-	TGCAGTGCTAGAGATCGCGGGGGGAGCTCACCCCTCCACTTT	CSARDRGGSSPLHF
TRBV19	TRBD1	TRBJ2-7	few	TGTGCCAGTAGATCAGGGGGAATCGAGCAGTACTTC	CASRSGGIEQYF
TRBV27	TRBD1	TRBJ2-7	-	TGTGCCAGCAGTAAGATGGACAGGGGGTATCGGAACGAGCAGTACTTC	CASSKMDRGYRNEQYF
TRBV7-2	TRBD1	TRBJ1-5	-	TGTGCCAGCAGCTTACAATCTCCGGGGACAGGGAGTCCCCTTTGGTCCCAGCATTTT	CASSLQSPGTGSPLWSQHF
TRBV23-1	TRBD1	TRBJ2-1	-	TGCGCCAGCAGTCAGTGGACAGGGGGCGAGGAGCAGTTCTTC	CASSQWTGGEEQFF
TRBV7-2	-	TRBJ1-5	-	TGTGCCAGCAGCTTAGTTGCGAGTATTAATCAGCCCCAGCATTTT	CASSLVASINQPQHF
TRBV28	-	TRBJ2-5	few	TGTGCCAGCACCCCAGGGGGGCAGGGAGAAGAGACCCAGTACTTC	CASTPGGQGEETQYF
TRBV19	TRBD1	TRBJ1-2	once	TGTGCCAGTCGGGGACAGGGGGTCTTCGGCTACACCTTC	CASRGQGVFGYTF
TRBV10-3	TRBD1	TRBJ1-1	few	TGTGCCATCAGGCCCACACCAGACAGGGGCGACACTGAAGCTTTCTTT	CAIRPTPDRGDTEAFF
TRBV28	-	TRBJ1-2	few	TGTGCCAGCTGCCCCGCGGGAATGTCCTATGGCTACACCTTC	CASCPAGMSYGYTF
TRBV7-9	-	TRBJ2-1	few	TGTGCCAGCAGCTTAGATAGAACCTCCTACAATGAGCAGTTCTTC	CASSLDRTSYNEQFF
TRBV6-1	-	TRBJ1-1	few	TGTGCCACCCAACTTAGCCAGGGGAACACTGAAGCTTTCTTT	CATQLSQGNTEAFF
TRBV18	-	TRBJ1-2	-	TGTGCCAGCTCAATCCGACAGCACTATGGCTACACCTTC	CASSIRQHYGYTF
TRBV20-1	-	TRBJ1-1	-	TGCAGTGCCGAACGGCGGAGGGCGGACACTGAAGCTTTCTTT	CSAERRRADTEAFF
TRBV14	TRBD1	TRBJ2-7	once	TGTGCCAGCAGCCGACACAGGGACAGAAACTACGAGCAGTACTTC	CASSRHRDRNYEQYF
TRBV5-4	-	TRBJ1-2	-	TGTGCCAGCAGCCCAGGGATCGACAACTATGGCTACACCTTC	CASSPGIDNYGYTF
TRBV27	TRBD2	TRBJ2-7	once	TGTGCCAGCAGTCACGGGACTAGCGGGAGTTATGAGCAGTACTTC	CASSHGTSGSYEQYF
TRBV24-1	TRBD2	TRBJ2-1	-	TGTGCCACCAGTGATCCGGCGGGAGGGTCCTACAATGAGCAGTTCTTC	CATSDPAGGSYNEQFF
TRBV7-2	-	TRBJ2-3	few	TGTGCCAGCAGCCTGGGACTTGACACAGATACGCAGTATTTT	CASSLGLDTDTQYF
TRBV19	-	TRBJ1-2	few	TGTGCCAGTAGTCCGGCGGAATTCTGGAGTCACTATGGCTACACCTTC	CASSPAEFWSHYGYTF
TRBV20-1	-	TRBJ2-2	-	TGCAGTGCTAGAAGCCCGCGGGAAAACACCGGGGAGCTGTTTTTT	CSARSPRENTGELFF
TRBV11-3	-	TRBJ1-1	few	TGTGCCAGCAGCTTAGGGGCCGGGAACACTGAAGCTTTCTTT	CASSLGAGNTEAFF
TRBV5-6	-	TRBJ2-5	-	TGTGCCAGCAGCTTCGGTCACAGCGAAGAGACCCAGTACTTC	CASSFGHSEETQYF
TRBV21-1	-	TRBJ2-3	-	TGTGCCAGCAGCAAACGGCGTGCGGAGACGGCGGCAGATACGCAGTATTTT	CASSKRRAETAADTQYF
TRBV5-1	-	TRBJ2-1	-	TGCGCCAGCAGCTTGGTGGGGCAGTTGAGCTCCTACAATGAGCAGTTCTTC	CASSLVGQLSSYNEQFF
TRBV7-6	TRBD1	TRBJ2-3	-	TGTGCCAGCAGCGACAGGGGTCCTTCCACAGATACGCAGTATTTT	CASSDRGPSTDTQYF
TRBV27	-	TRBJ2-7	-	TGTGCCAGCAATCACCTTCAATGGGTCAACTCCTACGAGCAGTACTTC	CASNHLQWVNSYEQYF